These T cell receptor beta chains were read from a single sample in a study of T and B cells in COVID-19 patients. From the multiplex PCR reads, TCRdb called clonotypes with MiXCR, one entry per CDR3 protein. The table has approximately 730 distinct CDR3 sequences, 25% to 35% seen once. The sequencing sample was made of blood. Receptors were obtained from a human donor with active COVID-19. The CDR3 runs from the conserved cysteine through the conserved F or W. D genes are given only for firm matches. Some rows mark clone size as missing; the rest say once, few, many or name a class of expanded clone.

V	J	D	length	size	CDR3	DNA
TRBV6-1	TRBJ1-6	.	15	.	CASSVPTNYNSPLHF	TGTGCCAGCAGCGTACCCACAAACTATAATTCACCCCTCCACTTT
TRBV27	TRBJ2-1	TRBD2	14	.	CASRDSGRAHEQFF	TGTGCCAGCAGAGACAGCGGGAGGGCACATGAGCAGTTCTTC
TRBV9	TRBJ1-2	TRBD1	15	.	CASSVASRTGGGYTF	TGTGCCAGCAGCGTAGCGTCACGGACAGGGGGAGGCTACACCTTC
TRBV27	TRBJ2-2	.	17	few	CASTFWRLRQSPGELFF	TGTGCCAGCACCTTCTGGCGGCTTAGACAGTCACCCGGGGAGCTGTTTTTT
TRBV5-6	TRBJ2-1	TRBD2	15	.	CASRLGLAGGYEQFF	TGTGCCAGCAGGCTGGGACTAGCGGGAGGCTATGAGCAGTTCTTC
TRBV5-6	TRBJ2-1	TRBD2	13	few	CASRLGLAFEQFF	TGTGCCAGCAGGCTGGGACTAGCGTTTGAGCAGTTCTTC
TRBV6-5	TRBJ1-1	TRBD1	15	large	CASSKQGGGNTEAFF	TGTGCCAGCAGTAAACAGGGGGGAGGGAACACTGAAGCTTTCTTT
TRBV11-3	TRBJ2-3	.	13	.	CASSSTPTDTQYF	TGTGCCAGCAGCTCGACCCCGACAGATACGCAGTATTTT
TRBV4-2	TRBJ2-1	TRBD2	16	medium-sized	CASSQAGLADYNEQFF	TGTGCCAGCAGCCAGGCTGGACTAGCGGATTACAATGAGCAGTTCTTC
TRBV12-3/TRBV12-4	TRBJ2-1	.	12	few	CASSPEYNEQFF	TGTGCCAGCAGCCCTGAATACAATGAGCAGTTCTTC
TRBV27	TRBJ2-2	.	12	large	CASSYITGELFF	TGTGCCAGCAGTTATATCACCGGGGAGCTGTTTTTT
TRBV5-1	TRBJ2-1	TRBD2	13	large	CASSGLVVGEQFF	TGCGCCAGCAGCGGACTAGTGGTCGGCGAGCAGTTCTTC
TRBV13	TRBJ2-7	TRBD1	15	.	CASRTDRGLSYEQYF	TGTGCCAGCAGGACGGACAGGGGGCTTTCCTACGAGCAGTACTTC
TRBV6-1	TRBJ2-7	TRBD2	16	medium-sized	CASSEVASGRNYEQYF	TGTGCCAGCTCCGAGGTGGCTAGCGGGAGGAACTACGAGCAGTACTTC
TRBV5-5	TRBJ1-6	TRBD1	17	medium-sized	CASRTGVAGGIYSPLHF	TGTGCCAGCAGAACAGGGGTGGCAGGGGGCATATATTCACCCCTCCACTTT
TRBV13	TRBJ2-1	.	13	.	CASSVQLGNEQFF	TGTGCCAGCAGCGTCCAATTAGGCAATGAGCAGTTCTTC
TRBV19	TRBJ1-6	TRBD1	14	.	CASREDRGNSPLHF	TGTGCCAGTAGGGAGGACAGGGGAAATTCACCCCTCCACTTT
TRBV12-3/TRBV12-4	TRBJ2-1	.	12	hyperexpanded	CASSSGTIGPFF	TGTGCCAGCAGTTCCGGGACGATAGGACCGTTCTTC
TRBV5-6	TRBJ2-3	TRBD2	17	.	CASRLGLAGENTDTQYF	TGTGCCAGCAGGCTGGGACTAGCGGGGGAAAACACAGATACGCAGTATTTT
TRBV24-1	TRBJ2-7	TRBD2	14	large	CATSDGTSGYEQYF	TGTGCCACCAGTGACGGGACTAGCGGGTACGAGCAGTACTTC
TRBV18	TRBJ2-3	TRBD2	18	large	CASSPIPGLARSTDTQYF	TGTGCCAGCTCGCCAATACCGGGACTAGCGCGTAGCACAGATACGCAGTATTTT
TRBV6-6	TRBJ2-5	TRBD2	15	large	CASSYSTGGQETQYF	TGTGCCAGCAGTTACTCGACGGGGGGGCAAGAGACCCAGTACTTC
TRBV6-1	TRBJ2-7	TRBD2	14	.	CASRLAGGPDEQYF	TGTGCCAGCAGACTAGCGGGAGGGCCAGACGAGCAGTACTTC
TRBV4-1	TRBJ1-5	.	15	.	CASSQDHNRDQPQHF	TGCGCCAGCAGCCAAGACCATAACAGGGATCAGCCCCAGCATTTT
TRBV7-6	TRBJ2-1	.	15	medium-sized	CASSFTATQYNEQFF	TGTGCCAGCAGCTTTACGGCTACCCAATACAATGAGCAGTTCTTC
TRBV20-1	TRBJ1-6	.	13	.	CSARPGLGSPLHF	TGCAGTGCAAGGCCCGGGTTAGGGTCACCCCTCCACTTT